The clone carrying this T cell receptor beta chain was observed many times. Its antigen is unknown. The authors built TCR beta libraries using iRepertoire HTBI primers and Arm-PCR of CDR3 regions. From the multiplex PCR reads, TCRdb called clonotypes with MiXCR, one entry per CDR3 protein. The sample holds under 450,000 distinct CDR3 sequences, 12% seen once. This specimen belongs to a study of regulatory T cells in long-lasting Graves disease. Findings of the study overall: Persistent patients had a count of shared public clonotypes (approximately 3,000) that exceeded that of new patients (around 910). Persistent cases favored TRBV28, TRBJ1-2 and TRBJ2-5.

Described time point: newly diagnosed GD, antithyroid drugs for less than 3 months. Generation of the TCR library employed RNA extracted from PBMCs. Germline values: CDR1 MNHNS, CDR2 SASEGT. This CDR3 region has 15 residues. J gave up 4 bases and V 5 bases, and 5 bases lay outside the gene matches. A further study also used this sample, focusing on T cells in Graves' hyperthyroidism and ophthalmopathy. That investigation notes: Carried out on the TCR CDR3, a first-round RT-PCR used the HTBI primer set. Researchers report that a 13 V-J model separated ophthalmopathy from stable hyperthyroidism.

The starting material was peripheral blood mononuclear cells (PBMCs), obtained at new diagnosis, from a patient treated with antithyroid drugs. The genes are TRBV6-1 and TRBJ2-1; TRBD2 matches at 10 bases. The receptor comes from a woman in her late teens or twenties with Graves disease. CDR3 coding DNA: TGTGCCAGCAGTACCCCACTAGCGGGGTACAATGAGCAGTTCTTC. Its translation is CASSTPLAGYNEQFF.